The T cell receptor beta chain described here comes from a study of blood T cell repertoires in COVID-19. In the source study's methods: Quantification of nucleated cells was approximated via reference gene primer amplification. Generated by immunoSEQ multiplex PCR, the TCRdb table keeps only in-frame clones and is missing some. V and J calls and clone size are copied from that table; D and trimming were computed from the DNA. The data contain some 21,000 clones, around three quarters of them singletons. Trimming cost V 1 base and J 4 bases; bases outside gene matches: 6. From germline, CDR1 is SGHRS and CDR2 YFSETQ. This CDR3 is 15 amino acids long.

The chain has TRBV5-1 and TRBJ2-5; 8 bases match TRBD1. This clonotype was obtained from a man aged 55 to 70 with active COVID-19. Sequencing used peripheral blood. The CDR3 here is CASSLQGATRETQYF. In DNA form, the CDR3 reads TGCGCCAGCAGCTTGCAGGGGGCGACGAGAGAGACCCAGTACTTC.